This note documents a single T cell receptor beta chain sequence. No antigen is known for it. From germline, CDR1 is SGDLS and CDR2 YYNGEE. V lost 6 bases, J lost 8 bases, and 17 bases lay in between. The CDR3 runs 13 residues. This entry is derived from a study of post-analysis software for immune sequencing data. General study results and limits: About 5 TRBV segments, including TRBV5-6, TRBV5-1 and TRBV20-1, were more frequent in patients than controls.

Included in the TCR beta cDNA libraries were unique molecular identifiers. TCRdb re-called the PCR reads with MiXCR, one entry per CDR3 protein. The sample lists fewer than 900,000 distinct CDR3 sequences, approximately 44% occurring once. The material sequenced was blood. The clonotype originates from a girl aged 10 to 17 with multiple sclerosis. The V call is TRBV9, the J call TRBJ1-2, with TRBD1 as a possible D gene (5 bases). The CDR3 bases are TGTGCCAGCACCGAAGTAGGGGTGGGAGGCTACACCTTC. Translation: CASTEVGVGGYTF.